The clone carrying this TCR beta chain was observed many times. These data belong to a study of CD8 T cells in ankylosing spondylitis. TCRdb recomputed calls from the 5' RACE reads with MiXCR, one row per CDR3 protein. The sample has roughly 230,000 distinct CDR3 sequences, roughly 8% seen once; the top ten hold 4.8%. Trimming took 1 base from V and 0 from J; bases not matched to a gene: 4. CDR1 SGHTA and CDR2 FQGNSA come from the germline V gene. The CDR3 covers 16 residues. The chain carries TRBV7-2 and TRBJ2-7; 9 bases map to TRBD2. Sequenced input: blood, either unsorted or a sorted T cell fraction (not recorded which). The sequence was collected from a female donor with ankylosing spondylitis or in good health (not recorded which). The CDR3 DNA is TGTGCCAGCAGCTTAGTGGATAGCGGGAGCTCCTACGAGCAGTACTTC. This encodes CASSLVDSGSSYEQYF.